These T cell receptor beta chains were read from a single sample in a study of blood T cell repertoires in COVID-19. Libraries were prepared by immunoSEQ multiplex PCR; TCRdb keeps only in-frame clonotypes and omits some of them. The data show tens of thousands of clones, 65% to 85% seen once. What was sequenced was peripheral blood. The source is a man in his 70s with COVID-19, enrolled during active disease. Both conserved end residues are part of each CDR3. D genes are given only for firm matches. The size of a clone is reported for some rows only, either as once, few or many, or as a class for expanded clones.

>NA|TRBJ2-7|NA|TRBV9
TGTGCCAGCAGCGCCGTTTCTAACTCCTACGAGCAGTACTTC
CASSAVSNSYEQYF
>few|TRBJ2-6|TRBD1|TRBV5-4
TGTGCCAGCAGCGTCCTCCCTGGGGCAGGGGGAACCGGGGCCAACGTCCTGACTTTC
CASSVLPGAGGTGANVLTF
>NA|TRBJ2-7|TRBD2|TRBV20-1
TGCAGTGCTCTGGGAGGGGCCGAGCAGTACTTC
CSALGGAEQYF
>NA|TRBJ2-7|TRBD1|TRBV14
TGTGCCAGCAGCCCAACCGGGACAGGGAAAGGGCAGTACTTC
CASSPTGTGKGQYF
>NA|TRBJ1-1|TRBD1|TRBV7-2
TGTGCCAGCAGCTTAGGGCGGACAGGGGGTTCAACTGAAGCTTTCTTT
CASSLGRTGGSTEAFF
>NA|TRBJ1-2|NA|TRBV18
TGTGCCAGCTCACCACCAGGGGTCTGGTATGGCTACACCTTC
CASSPPGVWYGYTF
>NA|TRBJ1-2|NA|TRBV28
TGTGCCAGCACCGAGGGGGGGTATGGCTACACCTTC
CASTEGGYGYTF
>NA|TRBJ2-7|NA|TRBV3-1/TRBV3-2
TGTGCCAGCAGCCCTCCCTCCTACGAGCAGTACTTC
CASSPPSYEQYF
>once|TRBJ2-7|NA|TRBV29-1
TGCAGCGTTGGTCAGGGCAACGAGCAGTACTTC
CSVGQGNEQYF
>few|TRBJ1-1|TRBD1|TRBV11-1
TGTGCCAGCAGCCACAGGGGGAACATGGGTGAAGCTTTCTTT
CASSHRGNMGEAFF
>NA|TRBJ1-6|NA|TRBV4-2
TGTGCCAGCAGCCTAGGGCGGAGGGAACGGACCTATAATTCACCCCTCCACTTT
CASSLGRRERTYNSPLHF
>NA|TRBJ2-2|NA|TRBV3-1/TRBV3-2
TGTGCCAGCAGCCCACCGCGACTAGTCTCCGGGGAGCTGTTTTTT
CASSPPRLVSGELFF
>NA|TRBJ1-5|NA|TRBV19
TGTGCCAGTAGGACCAGGGTGGCGGAGCCCCAGCATTTT
CASRTRVAEPQHF
>NA|TRBJ2-5|NA|TRBV12-3/TRBV12-4
TGTGCGTCCCAGGGCCCGGCAGAGACCCAGTACTTC
CASQGPAETQYF
>NA|TRBJ1-4|NA|TRBV18
TGTGCCAGCTCAAAGGGGCTCGAGGAAAAACTGTTTTTT
CASSKGLEEKLFF
>NA|TRBJ2-5|NA|TRBV28
TGTGCCAGCACCGGACAATACAAAGAGACCCAGTACTTC
CASTGQYKETQYF
>NA|TRBJ1-4|NA|TRBV9
TGTGCCAGCAGCGTAGCGAGCGGTCGGGAGCATGAAAAACTGTTTTTT
CASSVASGREHEKLFF
>NA|TRBJ2-7|TRBD1|TRBV7-9
TGTGCCAGCAGCTTAAGTGGATTCGGACAGGGAAAATACGAGCAGTACTTC
CASSLSGFGQGKYEQYF
>NA|TRBJ2-7|TRBD2|TRBV5-1
TGCGCCAGCAGCTTGGTAGCGGGAGGATCCTACGAGCAGTACTTC
CASSLVAGGSYEQYF
>NA|TRBJ1-2|NA|TRBV6-6
TGTGCCAGCAGTTACGGTCAGATATCTAACTATGGCTACACCTTC
CASSYGQISNYGYTF
>once|TRBJ2-2|TRBD2|TRBV28
TGTGCCAGCAGTCATGAGCGGGAACGGAGCGGGGAGCTGTTTTTT
CASSHERERSGELFF
>NA|TRBJ2-3|NA|TRBV7-2
TGTGCCAGCAGCCGACAGCCCACAGATACGCAGTATTTT
CASSRQPTDTQYF
>once|TRBJ2-5|NA|TRBV21-1
TGTGCCAGCAGCAAAGTGCGGACAGAAGAGACCCAGTACTTC
CASSKVRTEETQYF
>NA|TRBJ2-7|NA|TRBV2
TGTGCCAGCAGTGAAAATCGCGGCGAGCAGTACTTC
CASSENRGEQYF
>NA|TRBJ2-7|TRBD1|TRBV28
TGTGCCAGCAAGTTGACCGGGACAGGGGGTTACGAGCAGTACTTC
CASKLTGTGGYEQYF
>NA|TRBJ1-4|NA|TRBV28
TGTGCCAGCTACGGGAAAAAACTGTTTTTT
CASYGKKLFF
>NA|TRBJ1-1|NA|TRBV5-6
TGTGCCAGCAACCCCAGGGATTACACTGAAGCTTTCTTT
CASNPRDYTEAFF
>once|TRBJ2-1|TRBD1|TRBV9
TGTGCCAGCAGCGTGGTGGACAGGGCCTACAATGAGCAGTTCTTC
CASSVVDRAYNEQFF
>NA|TRBJ1-4|NA|TRBV6-2/TRBV6-3
TGTGCCAGCAGCCGCGTGTACGAAAAACTGTTTTTT
CASSRVYEKLFF
>NA|TRBJ1-1|NA|TRBV12-5
TGTGCTAGTGGGCGGGAGCCGAACACTGAAGCTTTCTTT
CASGREPNTEAFF
>NA|TRBJ1-1|NA|TRBV19
TGTGCCAGTACCCTAACCCTCGGACAAACTAACACTGAAGCTTTCTTT
CASTLTLGQTNTEAFF
>NA|TRBJ1-2|NA|TRBV6-2/TRBV6-3
TGTGCCAGCAGTTACTCGAAAGACACCAACTATGGCTACACCTTC
CASSYSKDTNYGYTF
>NA|TRBJ1-6|NA|TRBV2
TGTGCCAGCAGTGAAGGGTTGAGCTCCTATAATTCACCCCTCCACTTT
CASSEGLSSYNSPLHF
>few|TRBJ1-4|NA|TRBV7-2
TGTGCCAGCAGCTTACAGGGTAGGGGGGGTGAAAAACTGTTTTTT
CASSLQGRGGEKLFF
>NA|TRBJ1-5|TRBD1|TRBV7-2
TGTGCCAGCAGCTTACAGGGGGGCAATCAGCCCCAGCATTTT
CASSLQGGNQPQHF
>NA|TRBJ2-3|TRBD2|TRBV29-1
TGCAGCGTTGAAGGTCCCTCTAGCGGAAACACAGATACGCAGTATTTT
CSVEGPSSGNTDTQYF
>NA|TRBJ2-7|NA|TRBV25-1
TGTGCCAGCAGTGAAGAAGGTGGAGTAATCCCCTACGAGCAGTACTTC
CASSEEGGVIPYEQYF
>once|TRBJ2-7|NA|TRBV28
TGTGCCAGCAGTAATACCATCTCCGGGAAAGAGCAGTACTTC
CASSNTISGKEQYF
>NA|TRBJ2-5|NA|TRBV7-9
TGTGCCAGCAGCTTACTTACAGGGTTGACAGAGACCCAGTACTTC
CASSLLTGLTETQYF
>NA|TRBJ2-1|NA|TRBV28
TGTGCCAGCAGTTTTCAGGGGTATGGCTACAATGAGCAGTTCTTC
CASSFQGYGYNEQFF
>NA|TRBJ1-1|TRBD1|TRBV7-6
TGTGCCAGCAGCCTCGGACAGGGGGCTTACACTGAAGCTTTCTTT
CASSLGQGAYTEAFF
>few|TRBJ2-3|NA|TRBV9
TGTGCCAGCAGCGTAGGTCTGGGGGGTAGCACAGATACGCAGTATTTT
CASSVGLGGSTDTQYF
>NA|TRBJ1-2|NA|TRBV27
TGTGCCAGCGCAAGGGAGACCGGGACTGGGTATGGCTACACCTTC
CASARETGTGYGYTF
>NA|TRBJ2-1|NA|TRBV18
TGTGCCAGCTCACCCACAGGTCAGGCTGAGCAGTTCTTC
CASSPTGQAEQFF
>NA|TRBJ2-3|NA|TRBV5-1
TGCGCCAGCAGCTCAGGTTGGACGCAGTATTTT
CASSSGWTQYF
>NA|TRBJ2-7|NA|TRBV12-2
TGTGCAAGTCGCTTCCCGGCATCCAGGGCCTACGAGCAGTACTTC
CASRFPASRAYEQYF
>NA|TRBJ1-1|NA|TRBV7-8
TGTGCCAGCAGCCTGATAGAGAACACTGAAGCTTTCTTT
CASSLIENTEAFF
>once|TRBJ2-5|NA|TRBV7-9
TGTGCCAGCAGGTTGTGGGGGGAAGAGACCCAGTACTTC
CASRLWGEETQYF
>NA|TRBJ2-7|NA|TRBV6-6
TGTGCCAGCAAGGGCGGGGCCCACGAGCAGTACTTC
CASKGGAHEQYF
>NA|TRBJ2-3|NA|TRBV19
TGTGCCAGTAGTATGTCGCGGGGTCCCACAGATACGCAGTATTTT
CASSMSRGPTDTQYF
>NA|TRBJ2-7|TRBD2|TRBV28
TGTGCCAGCAGTTCCCATAGCGGGGGGGCCTACGAGCAGTACTTC
CASSSHSGGAYEQYF
>NA|TRBJ1-5|NA|TRBV3-1/TRBV3-2
TGTGCCAGCAGCCAAGACTCGTCTCAGCCCCAGCATTTT
CASSQDSSQPQHF
>NA|TRBJ1-1|NA|TRBV13
TGTGCCAGCAGCTTAGGAGGGGTTCACACTGAAGCTTTCTTT
CASSLGGVHTEAFF
>NA|TRBJ1-3|TRBD1|TRBV2
TGTGCCAGCACCCGTAGACCGGGACAGGGATCCAGCCATGGAAACACCATATATTTT
CASTRRPGQGSSHGNTIYF
>few|TRBJ2-2|TRBD2|TRBV5-6
TGTGCCAGCAGCCAGGGACTAGCGGGAGTCGAGGAGCTGTTTTTT
CASSQGLAGVEELFF